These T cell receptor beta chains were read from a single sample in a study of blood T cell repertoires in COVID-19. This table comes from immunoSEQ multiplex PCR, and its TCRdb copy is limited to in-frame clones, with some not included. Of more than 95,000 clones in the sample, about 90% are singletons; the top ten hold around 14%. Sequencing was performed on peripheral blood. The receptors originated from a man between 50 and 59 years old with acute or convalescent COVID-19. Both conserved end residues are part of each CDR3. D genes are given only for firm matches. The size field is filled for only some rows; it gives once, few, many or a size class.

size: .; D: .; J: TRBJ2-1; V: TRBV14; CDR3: CASSPQDNEQFF; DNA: TGTGCCAGCAGCCCCCAGGACAATGAGCAGTTCTTC
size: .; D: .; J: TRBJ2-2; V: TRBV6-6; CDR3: CASTAGVGELFF; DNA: TGTGCCAGCACCGCAGGGGTCGGGGAGCTGTTTTTT
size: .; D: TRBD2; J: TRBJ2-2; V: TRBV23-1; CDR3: CASSQTREGAGELFF; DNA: TGCGCCAGCAGTCAAACCCGGGAGGGAGCCGGGGAGCTGTTTTTT
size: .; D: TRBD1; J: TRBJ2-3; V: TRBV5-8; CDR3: CASSPGQGISTDTQYF; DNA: TGTGCCAGCAGCCCCGGACAGGGAATAAGCACAGATACGCAGTATTTT
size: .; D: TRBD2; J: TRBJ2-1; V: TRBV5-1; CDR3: CASSHRTSGITNEQFF; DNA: TGCGCCAGCAGCCACCGGACTAGCGGGATCACGAATGAGCAGTTCTTC
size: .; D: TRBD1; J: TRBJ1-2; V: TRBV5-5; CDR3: CASSFGTGPNGYTF; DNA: TGTGCCAGCAGCTTTGGGACAGGGCCTAATGGCTACACCTTC
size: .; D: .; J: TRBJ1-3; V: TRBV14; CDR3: CASSKTGTSHSGNSGNTIYF; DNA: TGTGCCAGCAGCAAGACCGGGACTTCCCACTCTGGAAACTCTGGAAACACCATATATTTT
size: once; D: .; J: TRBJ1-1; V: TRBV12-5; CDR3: CASGFGLNTEAFF; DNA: TGTGCTAGTGGTTTCGGGTTGAACACTGAAGCTTTCTTT
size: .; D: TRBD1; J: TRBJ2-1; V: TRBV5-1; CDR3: CASSPGDSGSDEQFF; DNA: TGCGCCAGCAGCCCCGGGGACAGTGGAAGCGATGAGCAGTTCTTC
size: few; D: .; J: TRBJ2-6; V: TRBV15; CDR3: CATSRGGSSGANVLTF; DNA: TGTGCCACCAGCAGAGGAGGCAGCTCTGGGGCCAACGTCCTGACTTTC
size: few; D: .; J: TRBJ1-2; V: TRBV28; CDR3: CASSLRSGGYTF; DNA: TGTGCCAGCAGTTTAAGGTCGGGAGGCTACACCTTC
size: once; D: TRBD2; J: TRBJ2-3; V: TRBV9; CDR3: CASSVHIGLAGTDTQYF; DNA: TGTGCCAGCAGCGTCCACATAGGACTAGCGGGCACAGATACGCAGTATTTT
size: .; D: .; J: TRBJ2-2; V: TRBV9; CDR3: CASSVPGHNTGELFF; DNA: TGTGCCAGCAGCGTCCCGGGACACAACACCGGGGAGCTGTTTTTT
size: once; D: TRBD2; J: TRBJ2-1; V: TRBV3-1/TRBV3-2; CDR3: CASSQGLAGGYYNEQFF; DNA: TGTGCCAGCAGCCAAGGGCTAGCGGGAGGATACTACAATGAGCAGTTCTTC
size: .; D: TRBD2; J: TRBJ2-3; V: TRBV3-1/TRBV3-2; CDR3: CASSLGLAYTDTQYF; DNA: TGTGCCAGCAGCCTAGGACTAGCTTACACAGATACGCAGTATTTT
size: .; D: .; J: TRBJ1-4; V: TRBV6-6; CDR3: CASSYVSTNEKLFF; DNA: TGTGCCAGCAGTTACGTATCAACTAATGAAAAACTGTTTTTT
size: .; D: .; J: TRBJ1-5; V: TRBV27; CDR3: CASSLSGGGTANNQPQHF; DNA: TGTGCCAGCAGTTTATCGGGCGGGGGTACAGCTAACAATCAGCCCCAGCATTTT
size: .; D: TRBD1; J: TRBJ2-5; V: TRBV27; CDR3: CASSSGPPGTGPQETQYF; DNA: TGTGCCAGCAGTTCAGGCCCTCCCGGGACAGGACCCCAAGAGACCCAGTACTTC
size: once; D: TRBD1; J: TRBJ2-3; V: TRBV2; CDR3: CASSADRGGTDTQYF; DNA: TGTGCCAGCAGTGCCGACAGGGGTGGAACAGATACGCAGTATTTT
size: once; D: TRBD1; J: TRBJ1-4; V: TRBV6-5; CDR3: CASSRGRGEKLFF; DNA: TGTGCCAGCAGCAGGGGGCGCGGTGAAAAACTGTTTTTT
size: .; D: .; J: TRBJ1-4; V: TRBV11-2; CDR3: CASTARANEKLFF; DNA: TGTGCCAGCACCGCACGGGCTAATGAAAAACTGTTTTTT
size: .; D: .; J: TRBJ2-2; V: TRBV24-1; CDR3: CATSDWTENTGELFF; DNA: TGTGCCACCAGTGACTGGACAGAGAACACCGGGGAGCTGTTTTTT
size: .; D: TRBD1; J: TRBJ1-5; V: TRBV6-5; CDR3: CASSYRQGGNQPQHF; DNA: TGTGCCAGCAGTTACCGACAGGGGGGCAATCAGCCCCAGCATTTT
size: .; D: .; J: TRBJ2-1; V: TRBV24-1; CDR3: CATSLTGNEQFF; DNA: TGTGCCACCAGTCTTACGGGCAATGAGCAGTTCTTC
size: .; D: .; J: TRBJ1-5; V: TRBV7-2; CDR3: CASSLASRGGQPQHF; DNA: TGTGCCAGCAGCTTAGCGTCTCGAGGGGGTCAGCCCCAGCATTTT
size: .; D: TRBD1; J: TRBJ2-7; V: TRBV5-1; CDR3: CASSLGDSRNEQYF; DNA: TGCGCCAGCAGCTTGGGGGACAGTCGGAACGAGCAGTACTTC
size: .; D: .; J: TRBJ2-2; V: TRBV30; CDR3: CAWSRDNVANTGELFF; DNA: TGTGCCTGGAGTCGGGACAACGTCGCGAACACCGGGGAGCTGTTTTTT
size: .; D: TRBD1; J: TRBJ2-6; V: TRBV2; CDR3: CASVGQLSRGANVLTF; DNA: TGTGCCAGCGTGGGACAGCTAAGCAGGGGGGCCAACGTCCTGACTTTC
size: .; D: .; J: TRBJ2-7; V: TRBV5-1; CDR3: CASSLISSTSSYEQYF; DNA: TGCGCCAGCAGCTTGATTTCATCGACTAGCTCCTACGAGCAGTACTTC
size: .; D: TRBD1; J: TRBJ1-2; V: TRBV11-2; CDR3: CASSSVIGTEKNTNYGYTF; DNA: TGTGCCAGCAGCTCGGTAATTGGGACAGAAAAGAATACTAACTATGGCTACACCTTC
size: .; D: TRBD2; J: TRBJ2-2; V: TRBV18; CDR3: CASSGTSASNTGELFF; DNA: TGTGCCAGCTCCGGGACTAGCGCGTCGAACACCGGGGAGCTGTTTTTT
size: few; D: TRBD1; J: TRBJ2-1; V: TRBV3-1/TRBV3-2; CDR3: CASSQAPPGTGYGEQFF; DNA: TGTGCCAGCAGCCAAGCGCCTCCCGGGACAGGGTACGGTGAGCAGTTCTTC
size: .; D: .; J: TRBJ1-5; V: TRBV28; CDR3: CASRGPRSPRADGNQPQHF; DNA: TGTGCCAGCAGGGGTCCGAGGTCTCCTCGCGCGGATGGCAATCAGCCCCAGCATTTT
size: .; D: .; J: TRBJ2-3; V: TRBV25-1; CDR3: CASSDPGSTSTDTQYF; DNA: TGTGCCAGCAGTGACCCCGGCTCGACTAGCACAGATACGCAGTATTTT
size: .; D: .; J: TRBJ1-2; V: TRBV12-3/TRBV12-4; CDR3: CASSLEPGHGYTF; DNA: TGTGCCAGCAGTTTAGAACCAGGGCATGGCTACACCTTC
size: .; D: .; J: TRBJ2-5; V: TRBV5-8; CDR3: CASSLEDRYQETQYF; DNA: TGTGCCAGCAGCTTGGAAGACAGGTACCAAGAGACCCAGTACTTC
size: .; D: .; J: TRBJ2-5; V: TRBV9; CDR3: CASSAGAVGGETQYF; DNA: TGTGCCAGCAGCGCAGGAGCTGTGGGGGGAGAGACCCAGTACTTC
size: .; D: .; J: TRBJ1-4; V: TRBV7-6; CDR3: CASSPSQFGNEKLFF; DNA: TGTGCCAGCAGCCCCTCCCAGTTCGGGAATGAAAAACTGTTTTTT
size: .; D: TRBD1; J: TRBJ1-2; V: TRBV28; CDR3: CASSLSGTGIYGYTF; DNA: TGTGCCAGCAGTTTGTCCGGGACAGGGATCTATGGCTACACCTTC
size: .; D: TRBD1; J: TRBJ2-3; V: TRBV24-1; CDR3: CATSDLTGATDTQYF; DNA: TGTGCCACCAGTGACCTGACAGGGGCTACAGATACGCAGTATTTT
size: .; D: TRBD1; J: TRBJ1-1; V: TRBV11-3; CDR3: CASSLVGSGGNTEAFF; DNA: TGTGCCAGCAGCTTAGTCGGCTCAGGGGGGAACACTGAAGCTTTCTTT
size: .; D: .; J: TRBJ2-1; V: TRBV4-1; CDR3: CASELAADSYNEQFF; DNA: TGCGCCAGCGAACTTGCAGCGGACTCCTACAATGAGCAGTTCTTC
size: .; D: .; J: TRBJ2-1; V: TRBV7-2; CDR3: CASSLRQYNEQFF; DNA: TGTGCCAGCAGCTTAAGACAATACAATGAGCAGTTCTTC
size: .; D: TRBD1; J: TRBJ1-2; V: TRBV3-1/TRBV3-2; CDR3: CASSQEQGNYGYTF; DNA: TGTGCCAGCAGCCAAGAACAGGGGAACTATGGCTACACCTTC
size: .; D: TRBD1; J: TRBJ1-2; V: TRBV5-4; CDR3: CASSRPGTGNFYGYTF; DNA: TGTGCCAGCAGCCGTCCCGGGACAGGGAACTTCTATGGCTACACCTTC
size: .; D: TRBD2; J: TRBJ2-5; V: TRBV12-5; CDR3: CASGRGLAGYQETQYF; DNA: TGTGCTAGTGGCCGGGGACTAGCGGGATATCAAGAGACCCAGTACTTC
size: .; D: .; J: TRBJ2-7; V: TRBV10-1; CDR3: CASSVGGGSYEQYF; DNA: TGCGCCAGCAGTGTCGGCGGAGGCTCCTACGAGCAGTACTTC
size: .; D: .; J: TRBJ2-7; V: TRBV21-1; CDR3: CASNRAGGPPYEQYF; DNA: TGTGCCAGCAACCGAGCGGGAGGGCCCCCCTACGAGCAGTACTTC
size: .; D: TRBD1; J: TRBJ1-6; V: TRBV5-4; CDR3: CASSSGTASYNSPLHF; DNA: TGTGCCAGCAGCTCAGGGACAGCTTCCTATAATTCACCCCTCCACTTT
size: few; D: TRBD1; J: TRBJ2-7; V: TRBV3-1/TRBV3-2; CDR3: CASSQAGGTYEQYF; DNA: TGTGCCAGCAGCCAGGCAGGGGGTACCTACGAGCAGTACTTC